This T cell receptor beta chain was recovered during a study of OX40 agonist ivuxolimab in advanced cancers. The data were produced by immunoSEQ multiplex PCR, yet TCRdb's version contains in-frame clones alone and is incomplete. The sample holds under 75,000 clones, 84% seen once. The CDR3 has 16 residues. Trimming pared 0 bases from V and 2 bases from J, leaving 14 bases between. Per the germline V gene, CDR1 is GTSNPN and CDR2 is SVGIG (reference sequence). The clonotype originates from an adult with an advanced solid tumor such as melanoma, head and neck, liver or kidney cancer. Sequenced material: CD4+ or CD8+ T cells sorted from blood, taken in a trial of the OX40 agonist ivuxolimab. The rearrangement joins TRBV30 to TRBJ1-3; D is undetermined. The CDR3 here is CAWSVRAGSPGNTIYF. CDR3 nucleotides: TGTGCCTGGAGTGTACGGGCGGGGAGCCCTGGAAACACCATATATTTT.